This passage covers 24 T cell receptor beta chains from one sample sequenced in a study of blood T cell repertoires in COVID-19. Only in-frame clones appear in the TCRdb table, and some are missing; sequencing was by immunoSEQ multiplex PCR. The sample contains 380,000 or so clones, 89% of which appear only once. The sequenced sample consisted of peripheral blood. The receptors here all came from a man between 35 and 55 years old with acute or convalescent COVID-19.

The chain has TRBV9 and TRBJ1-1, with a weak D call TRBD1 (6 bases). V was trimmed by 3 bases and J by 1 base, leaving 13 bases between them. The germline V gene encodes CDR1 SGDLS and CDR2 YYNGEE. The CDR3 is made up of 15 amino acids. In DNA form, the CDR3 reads TGTGCCAGCAGCGCGCAACAGGGTAGGAACACTGAAGCTTTCTTT. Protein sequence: CASSAQQGRNTEAFF.

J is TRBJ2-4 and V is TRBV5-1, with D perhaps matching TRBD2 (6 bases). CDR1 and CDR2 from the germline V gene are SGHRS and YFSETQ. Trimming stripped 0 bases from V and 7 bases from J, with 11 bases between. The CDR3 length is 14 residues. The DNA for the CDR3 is TGCGCCAGCAGCTTGGTAGGGAGGAGGAACATTCAGTACTTC. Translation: CASSLVGRRNIQYF.

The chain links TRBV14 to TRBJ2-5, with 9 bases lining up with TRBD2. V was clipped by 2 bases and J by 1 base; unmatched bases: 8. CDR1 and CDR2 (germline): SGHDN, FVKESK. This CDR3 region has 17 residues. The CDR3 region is CASSQQRGVYLQETQYF. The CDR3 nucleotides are TGTGCCAGCAGCCAACAGCGGGGGGTATACCTCCAAGAGACCCAGTACTTC.

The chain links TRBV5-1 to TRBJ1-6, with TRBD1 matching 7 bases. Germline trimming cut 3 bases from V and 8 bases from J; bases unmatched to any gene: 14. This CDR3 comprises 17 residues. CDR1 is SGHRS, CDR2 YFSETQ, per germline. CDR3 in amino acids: CASSSALSTGVDSPLHF. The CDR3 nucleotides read TGCGCCAGCAGCTCCGCCTTATCCACAGGGGTCGATTCACCCCTCCACTTT.

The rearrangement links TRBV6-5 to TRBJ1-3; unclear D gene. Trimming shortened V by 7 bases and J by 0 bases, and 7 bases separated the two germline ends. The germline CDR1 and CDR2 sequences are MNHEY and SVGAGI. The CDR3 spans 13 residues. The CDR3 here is CASTRSSGNTIYF. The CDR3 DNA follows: TGTGCCAGCACACGGAGCTCTGGAAACACCATATATTTT.

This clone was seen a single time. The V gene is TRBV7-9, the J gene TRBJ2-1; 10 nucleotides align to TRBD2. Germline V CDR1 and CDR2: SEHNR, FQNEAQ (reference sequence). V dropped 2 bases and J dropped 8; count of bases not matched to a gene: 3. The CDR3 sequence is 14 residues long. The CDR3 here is CASSLTLAGDEQFF. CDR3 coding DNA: TGTGCCAGCAGCTTAACGCTAGCGGGGGATGAGCAGTTCTTC.

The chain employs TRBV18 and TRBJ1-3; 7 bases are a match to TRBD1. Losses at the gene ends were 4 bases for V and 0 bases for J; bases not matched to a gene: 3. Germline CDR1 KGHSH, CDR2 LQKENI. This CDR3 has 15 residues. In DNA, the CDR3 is TGTGCCAGCTCACGGCGACAGGGCTCTGGAAACACCATATATTTT. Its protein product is CASSRRQGSGNTIYF.

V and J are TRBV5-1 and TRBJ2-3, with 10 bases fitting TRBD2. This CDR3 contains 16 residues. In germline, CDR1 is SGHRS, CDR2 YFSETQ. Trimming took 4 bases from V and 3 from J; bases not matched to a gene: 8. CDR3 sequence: CASSPRTGLATDTQYF. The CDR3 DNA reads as TGCGCCAGCAGCCCGCGGACGGGACTAGCGACAGATACGCAGTATTTT.

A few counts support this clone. CDR3: CASSFGSGSYLSSYEQYF. CDR3 sequence (DNA): TGTGCCAGCAGTTTCGGAAGCGGGAGTTACCTAAGCTCCTACGAGCAGTACTTC. The chain employs TRBV28 and TRBJ2-7, with 8 bases fitting TRBD2. The V gene's germline CDR1 is MDHEN and CDR2 SYDVKM. The CDR3 extends over 18 amino acids. The V gene end was trimmed by 3 bases and the J gene end by 0 bases; junction bases not matched to a gene: 13.

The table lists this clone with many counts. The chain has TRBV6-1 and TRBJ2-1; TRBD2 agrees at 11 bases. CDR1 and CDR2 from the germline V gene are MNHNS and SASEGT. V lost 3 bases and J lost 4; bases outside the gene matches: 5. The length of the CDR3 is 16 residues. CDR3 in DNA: TGTGCCAGCAGTGATCTTAGCGGGGGGGCTTACAATGAGCAGTTCTTC. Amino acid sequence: CASSDLSGGAYNEQFF.

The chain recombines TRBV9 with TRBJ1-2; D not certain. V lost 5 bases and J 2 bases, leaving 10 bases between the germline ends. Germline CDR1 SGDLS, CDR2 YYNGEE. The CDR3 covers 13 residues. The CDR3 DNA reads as TGTGCCAGCAGTATTACAGAAAACTATGGCTACACCTTC. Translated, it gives CASSITENYGYTF.

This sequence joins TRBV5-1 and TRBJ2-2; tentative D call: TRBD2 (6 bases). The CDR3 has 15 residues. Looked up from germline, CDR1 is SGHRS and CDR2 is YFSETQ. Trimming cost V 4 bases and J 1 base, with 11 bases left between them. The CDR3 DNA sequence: TGCGCCAGCAGCGAGACTAGACGGAACACCGGGGAGCTGTTTTTT. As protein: CASSETRRNTGELFF.

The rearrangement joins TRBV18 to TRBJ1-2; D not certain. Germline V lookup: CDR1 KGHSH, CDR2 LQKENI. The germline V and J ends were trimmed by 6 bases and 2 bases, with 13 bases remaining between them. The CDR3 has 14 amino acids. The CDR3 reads CASSPQTGNYGYTF. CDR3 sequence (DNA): TGTGCCAGCTCCCCCCAGACGGGGAACTATGGCTACACCTTC.

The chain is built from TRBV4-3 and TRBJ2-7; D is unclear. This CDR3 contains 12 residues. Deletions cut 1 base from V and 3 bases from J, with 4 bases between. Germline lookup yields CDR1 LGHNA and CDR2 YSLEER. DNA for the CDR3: TGCGCCAGCAGCCAAGGAGGCTACGAGCAGTACTTC. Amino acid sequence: CASSQGGYEQYF.

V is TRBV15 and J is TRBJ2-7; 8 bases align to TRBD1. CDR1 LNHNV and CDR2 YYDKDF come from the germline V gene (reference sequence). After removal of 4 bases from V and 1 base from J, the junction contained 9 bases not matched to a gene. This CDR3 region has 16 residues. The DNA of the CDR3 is TGTGCCACCAGCACCGACCGACAGGGGTGGTCCTACGAGCAGTACTTC. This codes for CATSTDRQGWSYEQYF.

CDR3 residues: CASSLPRTGDYGYTF. The CDR3 DNA sequence: TGTGCCAGCAGTTTACCCCGGACAGGGGATTATGGCTACACCTTC. The chain is built from TRBV28 and TRBJ1-2; 9 positions agree with TRBD1. The germline CDR1 and CDR2 sequences are MDHEN and SYDVKM. The CDR3 is 15 amino acids. V lost 2 bases, J lost 5 bases, and 6 bases stayed unmatched.

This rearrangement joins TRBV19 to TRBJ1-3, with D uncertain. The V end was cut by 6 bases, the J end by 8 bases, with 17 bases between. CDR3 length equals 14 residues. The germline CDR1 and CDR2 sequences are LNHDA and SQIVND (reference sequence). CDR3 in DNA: TGTGCCAGTAGGAGCAGCGAGGGTTTGGACACCATATATTTT. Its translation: CASRSSEGLDTIYF. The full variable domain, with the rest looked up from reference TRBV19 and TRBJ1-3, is DGGITQSPKYLFRKEGQNVTLSCEQNLNHDAMYWYRQDPGQGLRLIYYSQIVNDFQKGDIAEGYSVSREKKESFPLTVTSAQKNPTAFYLCASRSSEGLDTIYFGEGSWLTVV.

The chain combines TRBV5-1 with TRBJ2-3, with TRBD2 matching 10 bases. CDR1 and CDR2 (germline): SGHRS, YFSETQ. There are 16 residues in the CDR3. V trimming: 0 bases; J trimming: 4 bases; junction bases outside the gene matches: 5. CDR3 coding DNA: TGCGCCAGCAGCTTGGCCTCTAGCGGGGGTTCAGATACGCAGTATTTT. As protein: CASSLASSGGSDTQYF.

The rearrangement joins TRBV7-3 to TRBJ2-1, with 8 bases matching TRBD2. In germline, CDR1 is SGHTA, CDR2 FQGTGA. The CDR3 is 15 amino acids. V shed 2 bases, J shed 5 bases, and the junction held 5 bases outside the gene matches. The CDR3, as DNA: TGTGCCAGCAGCTTAGGCGGGGGGAGGAACAATGAGCAGTTCTTC. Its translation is CASSLGGGRNNEQFF.

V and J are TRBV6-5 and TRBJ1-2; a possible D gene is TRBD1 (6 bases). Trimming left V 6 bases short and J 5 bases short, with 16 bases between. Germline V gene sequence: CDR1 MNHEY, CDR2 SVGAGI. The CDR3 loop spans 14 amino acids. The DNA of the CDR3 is TGTGCCAGCAGCGACAGGTCACGTTCGTATGGCTACACCTTC. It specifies CASSDRSRSYGYTF.

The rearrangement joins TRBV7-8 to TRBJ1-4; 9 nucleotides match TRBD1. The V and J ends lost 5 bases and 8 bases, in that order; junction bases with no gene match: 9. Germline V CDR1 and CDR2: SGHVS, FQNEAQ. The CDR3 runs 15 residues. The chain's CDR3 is CASSAGTGMVEKLFF. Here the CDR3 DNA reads TGTGCCAGCAGCGCTGGGACAGGGATGGTCGAAAAACTGTTTTTT.

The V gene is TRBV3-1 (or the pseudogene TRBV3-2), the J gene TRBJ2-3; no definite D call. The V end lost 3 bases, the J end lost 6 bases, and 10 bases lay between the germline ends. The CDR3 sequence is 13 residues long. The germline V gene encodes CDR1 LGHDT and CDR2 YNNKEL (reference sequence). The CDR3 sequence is CASSHGSGDTQYF. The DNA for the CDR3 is TGTGCCAGCAGCCATGGCTCCGGGGATACGCAGTATTTT.

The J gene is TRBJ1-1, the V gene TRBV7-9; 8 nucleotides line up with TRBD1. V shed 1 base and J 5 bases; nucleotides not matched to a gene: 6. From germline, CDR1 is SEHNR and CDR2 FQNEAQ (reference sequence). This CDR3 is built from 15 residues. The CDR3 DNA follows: TGTGCCAGCAGCTTAGGATTCCAGGGGGCAACTGAAGCTTTCTTT. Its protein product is CASSLGFQGATEAFF. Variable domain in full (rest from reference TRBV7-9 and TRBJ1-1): DTGVSQNPRHKITKRGQNVTFRCDPISEHNRLYWYRQTLGQGPEFLTYFQNEAQLEKSRLLSDRFSAERPKGSFSTLEIQRTEQGDSAMYLCASSLGFQGATEAFFGQGTRLTVV.

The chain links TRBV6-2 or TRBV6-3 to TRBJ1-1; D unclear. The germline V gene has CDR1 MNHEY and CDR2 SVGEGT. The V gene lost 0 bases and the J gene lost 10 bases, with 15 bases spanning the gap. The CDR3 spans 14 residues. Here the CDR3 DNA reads TGTGCCAGCAGTTACTCGAGGCAGCCGATGGTAGCTTTCTTT. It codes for CASSYSRQPMVAFF.